Shown below are 6 T cell receptor beta chains from a single sample sequenced in a study of T cell responses to AZD1222 COVID-19 vaccine. The repertoire was sequenced with immunoSEQ multiplex PCR; TCRdb's copy has only in-frame clones and lacks some. This table has about 150,000 clones, less than 90% appearing once. This specimen consisted of peripheral blood, obtained on day 0 of MenACWY control vaccination. The receptors come from an adult in good health.

The chain combines TRBV29-1 with TRBJ1-1; tentative D call: TRBD1 (5 bases). The germline CDR1 and CDR2 sequences are SQVTM and ANQGSEA. The CDR3 consists of 14 residues. The V end was cut by 6 bases, the J end by 1 base, with 15 bases between. This CDR3 reads CSVVLGVENTEAFF. The CDR3 DNA follows: TGCAGCGTAGTTTTGGGGGTAGAGAACACTGAAGCTTTCTTT.

This chain joins TRBV30 and TRBJ2-7; 9 nucleotides agree with TRBD2. CDR1 and CDR2 (germline): GTSNPN, SVGIG (reference sequence). Trimming took 4 bases from V and 2 from J; bases not matched to a gene: 9. The CDR3 is 15 amino acids. CDR3 loop: CAWISKTSGTYEQYF. In DNA form, the CDR3 reads TGTGCCTGGATATCTAAGACTAGCGGAACCTACGAGCAGTACTTC.

The chain links TRBV30 to TRBJ1-1, with D unclear. CDR1 and CDR2 from the germline V gene are GTSNPN and SVGIG (reference sequence). This CDR3 has 13 residues. Trimming left V 0 bases short and J 1 base short, with 6 bases between. The CDR3 region is CAWSVRQNTEAFF. DNA for the CDR3: TGTGCCTGGAGTGTCCGGCAGAACACTGAAGCTTTCTTT.

The rearrangement links TRBV5-5 to TRBJ2-5; the D gene could be TRBD1 or TRBD2 (6 bases each). Trimming removed 1 base at V and 3 bases at J, with 10 bases between. The germline CDR1 and CDR2 sequences are SGHKS and YYEKEE (reference sequence). This CDR3 has 14 residues. The CDR3 reads CASSLRGAEETQYF. For the CDR3, the DNA is TGTGCCAGCAGCTTGAGGGGGGCCGAAGAGACCCAGTACTTC. The full variable domain, its missing parts supplied by reference TRBV5-5 and TRBJ2-5, is DAGVTQSPTHLIKTRGQQVTLRCSPISGHKSVSWYQQVLGQGPQFIFQYYEKEERGRGNFPDRFSARQFPNYSSELNVNALLLGDSALYLCASSLRGAEETQYFGPGTRLLVL.

This chain joins TRBV6-6 and TRBJ1-2, with 8 bases fitting TRBD1. The J segment lost 0 bases and the V segment lost 0 bases, leaving 3 bases of the junction unmatched. Germline lookup yields CDR1 MNHNY and CDR2 SVGAGI (reference sequence). The CDR3 runs to 16 residues. As DNA, the CDR3 is TGTGCCAGCAGTTACTCGGGGACAGGTTCTAACTATGGCTACACCTTC. Its translation is CASSYSGTGSNYGYTF.

V usage is TRBV6-5 and J usage is TRBJ1-5; D not resolved. V was clipped by 0 bases and J by 11 bases, with 14 bases between them. The CDR3 has 14 amino acids. Germline CDR1 MNHEY, CDR2 SVGAGI. The CDR3 spells CASSYSVNRKTQHF. The CDR3 coding sequence is TGTGCCAGCAGTTACTCTGTGAATAGGAAGACCCAGCATTTT.